The 8 T cell receptor beta chains in this list originate from one sample, sequenced in a study of long-term antiretroviral therapy in people with HIV. Version v3.0 of the immunoSEQ assay was performed at survey level. The data were produced by immunoSEQ multiplex PCR, yet TCRdb's version contains in-frame clones alone and is incomplete. Of tens of thousands of clones in the sample, roughly 86% were seen once. Source: unsorted PBMCs, taken 0.1 years before starting antiretroviral therapy. Source of these receptors: a woman aged 50 to 60 with HIV.

The chain joins TRBV6-6 to TRBJ1-2; the D gene is possibly TRBD1 (6 bases). V dropped 1 base and J dropped 5 bases, with 11 bases sitting between them. Germline V gene sequence: CDR1 MNHNY, CDR2 SVGAGI (reference sequence). This CDR3 comprises 14 residues. For the CDR3, the DNA is TGTGCCAGCAGTTACTTTGGGGGGCGTTATGGCTACACCTTC. Amino acids: CASSYFGGRYGYTF.

Here the CDR3 reads CASKGNEQFF. DNA of the CDR3: TGTGCCAGCAAGGGAAATGAGCAGTTCTTC. V usage is TRBV25-1 and J usage is TRBJ2-1; no firm D call. Germline V lookup: CDR1 MGHDK, CDR2 SYGVNS. Trimming cost V 7 bases and J 7 bases, with 5 bases left between them. This CDR3 is 10 amino acids long.

The chain joins TRBV6-1 to TRBJ1-2; D is uncertain. Germline loops: CDR1 MNHNS, CDR2 SASEGT. The V end lost 5 bases, the J end lost 3 bases, and 7 bases lay between the germline ends. This CDR3 has 12 residues. In DNA form, the CDR3 reads TGTGCCAGCAGTCCCCTGGACTATGGCTACACCTTC. It specifies CASSPLDYGYTF.

The J gene is TRBJ1-5, the V gene TRBV7-3; possible D gene TRBD1, 6 bases. This CDR3 has 20 amino acids. Trimming took 7 bases from V and 2 from J, leaving 30 bases between them. Germline lookup yields CDR1 SGHTA and CDR2 FQGTGA. The CDR3 region has the DNA TGTGCCAGCATCCATAGCGGGGGGGCGCCCAATGAAAATGGCAATCAGCCCCAGCATTTT. The encoded protein is CASIHSGGAPNENGNQPQHF.

The J gene is TRBJ1-6, the V gene TRBV9, with D tentatively TRBD1 (5 bases). This CDR3 is built from 17 residues. Trimming removed 3 bases at V and 2 bases at J, with 15 bases between. The germline gives CDR1 SGDLS, CDR2 YYNGEE. CDR3 nucleotides: TGTGCCAGCAGCGCGCTCCCTCAGGGTACCTATAATTCACCCCTCCACTTT. Encoded protein: CASSALPQGTYNSPLHF. The full variable domain, with the rest looked up from reference TRBV9 and TRBJ1-6, is DSGVTQTPKHLITATGQRVTLRCSPRSGDLSVYWYQQSLDQGLQFLIQYYNGEERAKGNILERFSAQQFPDLHSELNLSSLELGDSALYFCASSALPQGTYNSPLHFGNGTRLTVT.

This chain uses TRBV6-5 with TRBJ1-2, with a weak D call TRBD1 (5 bases). The germline V gene encodes CDR1 MNHEY and CDR2 SVGAGI. Trimming took 3 bases from V and 4 from J, leaving 12 bases between them. This CDR3 is built from 14 residues. Written as DNA, the CDR3 is TGTGCCAGCAGTTATGGGGCGGGCATCTATGGCTACACCTTC. Residues: CASSYGAGIYGYTF.

This clone appeared once. The gene calls are TRBV19 and TRBJ2-3; TRBD2 aligns across 9 bases. Trimming took 6 bases from V and 2 from J; bases not matched to a gene: 6. The CDR3 consists of 15 residues. CDR1 is LNHDA, CDR2 SQIVND, per germline (reference sequence). CDR3 in amino acids: CASRRLAALTDTQYF. Here the CDR3 DNA reads TGTGCCAGTAGGCGACTAGCGGCGCTCACAGATACGCAGTATTTT.

The sample holds a few counts of this clone. The chain links TRBV7-2 to TRBJ1-1; 8 bases align to TRBD1. Per germline, CDR1 SGHTA and CDR2 FQGNSA. Trimming at V came to 4 bases and at J to 8 bases, leaving 12 bases not matched to a gene. CDR3 length: 15 amino acids. CDR3 amino acids: CASSSRWGTGGEAFF. The CDR3 nucleotides are TGTGCCAGCAGCTCCAGGTGGGGGACAGGAGGCGAAGCTTTCTTT.